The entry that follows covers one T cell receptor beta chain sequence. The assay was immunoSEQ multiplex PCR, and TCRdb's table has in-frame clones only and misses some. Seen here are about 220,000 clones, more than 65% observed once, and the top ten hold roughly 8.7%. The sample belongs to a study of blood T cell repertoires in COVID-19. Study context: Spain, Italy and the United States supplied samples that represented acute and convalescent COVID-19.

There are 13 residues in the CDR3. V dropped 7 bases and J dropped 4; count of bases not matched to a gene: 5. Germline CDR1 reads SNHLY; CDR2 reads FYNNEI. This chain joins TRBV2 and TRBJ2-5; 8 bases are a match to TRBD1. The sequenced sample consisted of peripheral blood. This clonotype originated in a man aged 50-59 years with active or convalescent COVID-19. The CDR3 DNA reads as TGTGCCAGCACCGGACAGGGTTTAGAGACCCAGTACTTC. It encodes CASTGQGLETQYF. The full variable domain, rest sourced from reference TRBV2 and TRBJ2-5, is EPEVTQTPSHQVTQMGQEVILRCVPISNHLYFYWYRQILGQKVEFLVSFYNNEISEKSEIFDDQFSVERPDGSNFTLKIRSTKLEDSAMYFCASTGQGLETQYFGPGTRLLVL.